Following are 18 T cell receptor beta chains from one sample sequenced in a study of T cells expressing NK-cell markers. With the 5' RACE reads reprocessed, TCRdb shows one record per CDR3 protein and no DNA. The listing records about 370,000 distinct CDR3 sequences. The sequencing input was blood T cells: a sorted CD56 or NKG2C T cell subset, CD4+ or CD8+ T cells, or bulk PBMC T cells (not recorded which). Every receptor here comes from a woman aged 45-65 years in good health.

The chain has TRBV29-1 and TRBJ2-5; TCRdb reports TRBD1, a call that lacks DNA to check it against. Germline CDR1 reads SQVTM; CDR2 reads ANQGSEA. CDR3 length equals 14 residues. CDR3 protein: CSVETGNHQETQYF.

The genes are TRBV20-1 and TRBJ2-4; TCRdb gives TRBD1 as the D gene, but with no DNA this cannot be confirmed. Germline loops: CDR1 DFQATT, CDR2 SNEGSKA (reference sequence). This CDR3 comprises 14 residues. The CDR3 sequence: CSAYPGQYGNIQYF.

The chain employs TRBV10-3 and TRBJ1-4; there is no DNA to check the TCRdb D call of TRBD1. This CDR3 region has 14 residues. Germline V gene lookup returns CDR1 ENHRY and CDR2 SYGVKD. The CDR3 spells CATGRDATNEKLFF.

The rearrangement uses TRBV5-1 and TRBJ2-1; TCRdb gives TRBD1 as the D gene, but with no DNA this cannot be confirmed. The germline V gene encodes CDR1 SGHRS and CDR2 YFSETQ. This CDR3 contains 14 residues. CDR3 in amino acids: CASSFFTGVSEQFF.

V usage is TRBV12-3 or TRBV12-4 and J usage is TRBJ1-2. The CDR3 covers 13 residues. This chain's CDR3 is CASSRTANYGYTF.

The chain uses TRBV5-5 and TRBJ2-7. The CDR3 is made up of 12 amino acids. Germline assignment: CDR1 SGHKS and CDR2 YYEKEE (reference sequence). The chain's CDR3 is CASSSWTSEQYF.

This CDR3 is CASSQDGYEQYF. The rearrangement links TRBV4-1 to TRBJ2-7. Germline CDR1 reads MGHRA; CDR2 reads YSYEKL. This CDR3 is built from 12 residues.

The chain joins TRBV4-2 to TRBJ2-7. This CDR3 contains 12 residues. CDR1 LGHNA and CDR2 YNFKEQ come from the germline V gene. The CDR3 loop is CASRRFSYEQYF.

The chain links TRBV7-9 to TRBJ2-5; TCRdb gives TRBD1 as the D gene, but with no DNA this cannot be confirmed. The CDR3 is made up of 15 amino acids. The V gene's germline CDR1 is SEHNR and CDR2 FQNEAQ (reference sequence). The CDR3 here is CASSSPRTDRGTQYF. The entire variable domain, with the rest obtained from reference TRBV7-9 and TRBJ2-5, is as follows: DTGVSQNPRHKITKRGQNVTFRCDPISEHNRLYWYRQTLGQGPEFLTYFQNEAQLEKSRLLSDRFSAERPKGSFSTLEIQRTEQGDSAMYLCASSSPRTDRGTQYFGPGTRLLVL.

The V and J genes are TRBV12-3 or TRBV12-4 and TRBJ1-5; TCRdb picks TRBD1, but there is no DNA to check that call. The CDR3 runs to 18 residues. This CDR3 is CASSSLQGLLGRNQPQHF.

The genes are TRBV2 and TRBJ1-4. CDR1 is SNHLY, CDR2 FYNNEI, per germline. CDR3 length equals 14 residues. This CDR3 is CASSEAESLRKLFF.

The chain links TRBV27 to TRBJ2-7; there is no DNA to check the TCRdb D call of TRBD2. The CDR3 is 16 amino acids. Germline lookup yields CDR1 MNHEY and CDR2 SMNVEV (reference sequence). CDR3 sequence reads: CASSTRGTSGHYEQYF.

The CDR3 sequence is CSARDRSDATNEKLFF. The rearrangement links TRBV20-1 to TRBJ1-4. The CDR3 is 16 amino acids. Looked up from germline, CDR1 is DFQATT and CDR2 is SNEGSKA (reference sequence).

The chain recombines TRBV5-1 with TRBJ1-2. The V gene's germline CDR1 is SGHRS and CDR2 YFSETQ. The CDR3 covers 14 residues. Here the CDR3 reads CASSLVGSNYGYTF.

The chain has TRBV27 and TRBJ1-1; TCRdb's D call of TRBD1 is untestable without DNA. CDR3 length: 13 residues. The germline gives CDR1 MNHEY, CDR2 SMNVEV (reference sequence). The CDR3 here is CASSGRTNTEAFF.

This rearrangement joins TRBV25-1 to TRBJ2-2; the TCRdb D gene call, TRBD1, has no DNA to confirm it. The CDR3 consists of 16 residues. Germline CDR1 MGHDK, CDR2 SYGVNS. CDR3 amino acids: CASSDVWAGNTGELFF. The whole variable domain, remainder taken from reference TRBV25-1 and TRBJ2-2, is EADIYQTPRYLVIGTGKKITLECSQTMGHDKMYWYQQDPGMELHLIHYSYGVNSTEKGDLSSESTVSRIRTEHFPLTLESARPSHTSQYLCASSDVWAGNTGELFFGEGSRLTVL.

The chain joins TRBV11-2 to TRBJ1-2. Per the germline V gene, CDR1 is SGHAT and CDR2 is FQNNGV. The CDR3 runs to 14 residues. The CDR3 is CASSLGPGSYGYTF. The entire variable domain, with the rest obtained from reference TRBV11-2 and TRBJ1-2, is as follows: EAGVAQSPRYKIIEKRQSVAFWCNPISGHATLYWYQQILGQGPKLLIQFQNNGVVDDSQLPKDRFSAERLKGVDSTLKIQPAKLEDSAVYLCASSLGPGSYGYTFGSGTRLTVV.

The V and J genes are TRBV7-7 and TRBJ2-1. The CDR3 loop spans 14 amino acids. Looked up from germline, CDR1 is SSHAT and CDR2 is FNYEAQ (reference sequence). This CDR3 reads CASSLLQADNEQFF.